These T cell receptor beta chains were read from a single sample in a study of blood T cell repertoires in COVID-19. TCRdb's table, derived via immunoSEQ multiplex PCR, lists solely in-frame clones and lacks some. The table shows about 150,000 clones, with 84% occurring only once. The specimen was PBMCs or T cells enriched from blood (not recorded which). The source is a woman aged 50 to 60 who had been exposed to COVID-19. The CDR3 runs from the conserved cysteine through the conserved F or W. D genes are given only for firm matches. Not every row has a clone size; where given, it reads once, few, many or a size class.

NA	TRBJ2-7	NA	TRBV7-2	CASSSLSRPYEQYF	TGTGCCAGCAGCTCGCTATCCCGCCCCTACGAGCAGTACTTC
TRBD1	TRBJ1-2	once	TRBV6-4	CASSDSGTDVNGYTF	TGTGCCAGCAGTGACTCTGGGACAGACGTAAATGGCTACACCTTC
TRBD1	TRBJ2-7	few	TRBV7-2	CASSPGTGDYEQYF	TGTGCCAGCAGCCCCGGGACAGGGGACTACGAGCAGTACTTC
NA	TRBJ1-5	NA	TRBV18	CASSPNNQPQHF	TGTGCCAGCTCACCTAATAATCAGCCCCAGCATTTT
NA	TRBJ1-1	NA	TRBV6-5	CASRNSRGGNTEAFF	TGTGCCAGCAGAAACTCAAGGGGGGGGAACACTGAAGCTTTCTTT
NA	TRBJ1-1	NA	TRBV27	CASARRVMNTEAFF	TGTGCCAGCGCGAGGAGGGTAATGAACACTGAAGCTTTCTTT
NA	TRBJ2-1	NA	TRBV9	CASSPGGGASSYNEQFF	TGTGCCAGCAGCCCGGGTGGGGGGGCCAGCTCCTACAATGAGCAGTTCTTC
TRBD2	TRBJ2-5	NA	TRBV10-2	CASSNTSGGRKTQYF	TGCGCCAGCAGTAATACTAGCGGGGGGCGGAAGACCCAGTACTTC
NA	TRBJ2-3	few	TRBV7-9	CASSSQSTDTQYF	TGTGCCAGCAGCTCCCAAAGCACAGATACGCAGTATTTT
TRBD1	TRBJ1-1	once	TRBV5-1	CASSPKPGTAEAFF	TGCGCCAGCAGCCCCAAGCCTGGGACAGCAGAAGCTTTCTTT
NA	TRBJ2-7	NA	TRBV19	CASSIVAGDEQYF	TGTGCCAGTAGTATAGTGGCAGGGGACGAGCAGTACTTC
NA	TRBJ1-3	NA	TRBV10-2	CASLTDSGNTIYF	TGCGCCAGCCTAACAGACTCTGGAAACACCATATATTTT
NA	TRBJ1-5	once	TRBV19	CASTKGQWANQPQHF	TGTGCCAGTACAAAAGGACAGTGGGCTAATCAGCCCCAGCATTTT